One and the same sample provided the 12 T cell receptor beta chains below, sequenced in a study of shared clonotypes between healthy human individuals. This table comes from immunoSEQ multiplex PCR, and its TCRdb copy is limited to in-frame clones, with some not included. The table shows some 2,500,000 clones, with about nine tenths occurring only once. Specimen: naive CD4+ T cells from PBMCs. Specified subset: CD45RA+ positively selected. The receptor set was obtained from a man aged 18 to 30 in good health. Some clones in this sample may be carry-over from other donors' samples.

The V and J genes are TRBV28 and TRBJ1-5; the D is unclear. The germline V gene has CDR1 MDHEN and CDR2 SYDVKM. The length of the CDR3 is 17 residues. V lost 9 bases and J lost 2, with 23 bases in between. Here the CDR3 reads CASRSPTRVKGNQPQHF. The CDR3 coding sequence is TGTGCCAGTCGTTCCCCTACCCGGGTAAAAGGCAATCAGCCCCAGCATTTT.

The chain recombines TRBV7-3 with TRBJ2-5; D gene ambiguous. Germline CDR1 and CDR2: SGHTA and FQGTGA. There are 16 residues in the CDR3. Between the trimmed V and J ends, which lost 5 bases and 5 bases, there was a span of 21 bases. The CDR3 is CASSPGIGRVGETQYF. CDR3 nucleotide sequence: TGTGCCAGCAGCCCCGGAATTGGGCGAGTAGGGGAGACCCAGTACTTC.

V gene TRBV29-1 combines with J gene TRBJ1-1; possible D gene TRBD1, 6 bases. CDR3 length: 13 residues. Germline V lookup: CDR1 SQVTM, CDR2 ANQGSEA. V was shortened by 4 bases and J by 1 base, with 10 bases between the two germline ends. The CDR3 is CSVARDKNTEAFF. CDR3 nucleotide sequence: TGCAGCGTTGCCCGGGACAAGAACACTGAAGCTTTCTTT.

The chain uses TRBV25-1 and TRBJ2-3; D perhaps matches TRBD1 (6 bases). Trimming took 4 bases from V and 6 from J, leaving 14 bases between them. The CDR3 is 14 amino acids. Germline loops: CDR1 MGHDK, CDR2 SYGVNS. The CDR3: CASSGTSRGDTQYF. The CDR3 bases are TGTGCCAGCAGTGGGACTTCGAGGGGGGATACGCAGTATTTT.

The V gene is TRBV7-9, the J gene TRBJ1-2; 8 bases fit TRBD1. J lost 8 bases, V lost 3 bases, and 5 bases had no gene match. The V gene's germline CDR1 is SEHNR and CDR2 FQNEAQ (reference sequence). The CDR3 spans 13 residues. The CDR3: CASSLDRVGGYTF. The CDR3 DNA sequence: TGTGCCAGCAGCTTGGACAGGGTGGGAGGCTACACCTTC.

V gene TRBV14 combines with J gene TRBJ2-7; 8 nucleotides agree with TRBD2. The CDR3 loop spans 15 amino acids. Germline CDR1 reads SGHDN; CDR2 reads FVKESK. With V trimmed by 1 base and J by 6 bases, 8 bases remained unmatched. CDR3 coding DNA: TGTGCCAGCAGCCAAGTTCGAGCGGGAGTAAGCGAGCAGTACTTC. This gives the protein CASSQVRAGVSEQYF.

This sequence joins TRBV4-1 and TRBJ2-3; D remains unclear. This CDR3 has 15 residues. V was pared by 1 base and J by 2 bases, with 10 bases between. The germline V gene encodes CDR1 MGHRA and CDR2 YSYEKL. Here the CDR3 reads CASSQARLDTDTQYF. The CDR3 DNA reads as TGCGCCAGCAGCCAAGCCAGGTTAGACACAGATACGCAGTATTTT.

J is TRBJ2-1 and V is TRBV2; D gene uncertain. The CDR3 sequence is 15 residues long. Germline assignment: CDR1 SNHLY and CDR2 FYNNEI. V dropped 4 bases and J dropped 3 bases, with 13 bases sitting between them. CDR3 loop: CASSVAEANYNEQFF. In DNA form, the CDR3 reads TGTGCCAGCAGTGTGGCGGAAGCCAACTACAATGAGCAGTTCTTC.

V gene TRBV7-7 combines with J gene TRBJ2-7; 8 bases line up with TRBD1. J was trimmed by 0 bases and V by 1 base; bases with no gene match: 8. This CDR3 has 17 residues. Germline CDR1 is SSHAT and CDR2 is FNYEAQ (reference sequence). Here the CDR3 reads CASSLVGRDRSSYEQYF. CDR3 DNA sequence: TGTGCCAGCAGCTTAGTGGGCCGGGACAGGAGCTCCTACGAGCAGTACTTC.

This clone has a handful of counts. Other DNA sequences in the sample encode the same CDR3. The chain couples TRBV19 to TRBJ1-5, with a weak D call TRBD1 (5 bases). V was shortened by 3 bases and J by 0 bases, with 12 bases between the two germline ends. Germline CDR1 LNHDA, CDR2 SQIVND (reference sequence). The CDR3 is 16 amino acids. As DNA, the CDR3 is TGTGCCAGTAGTATCCATGGCAGGGATAGCAATCAGCCCCAGCATTTT. As protein: CASSIHGRDSNQPQHF.

The chain uses TRBV7-2 and TRBJ1-1, with unresolved D. Germline lookup yields CDR1 SGHTA and CDR2 FQGNSA. CDR3 length: 16 amino acids. Trimming left V 4 bases short and J 0 bases short, with 15 bases between. CDR3 in DNA: TGTGCCAGCAGCTCACGGTGGGTCCAGCTGAACACTGAAGCTTTCTTT. This translates into CASSSRWVQLNTEAFF.

This chain links TRBV5-1 with TRBJ2-1; D perhaps matches TRBD1 (5 bases). V lost 4 bases to trimming and J lost 0 bases, with 11 bases between them. CDR3 length: 15 residues. CDR1 SGHRS and CDR2 YFSETQ come from the germline V gene. This chain's CDR3 is CASSAGYYSYNEQFF. The CDR3 DNA is TGCGCCAGCAGCGCAGGGTACTACTCCTACAATGAGCAGTTCTTC.